This TCR beta chain was documented in a study of blood T cell repertoires in COVID-19. Study-level information: Samples representing acute and convalescent COVID-19 were sourced from the United States, Italy and Spain. T cells, B-cell-depleted T cells, or PBMCs provided the cDNA or gDNA that served as material.

The V segment lost 1 base and the J segment 3 bases; nucleotides outside the gene matches: 1. The germline V gene encodes CDR1 SGHAT and CDR2 FQNNGV. This CDR3 region has 14 residues. The protocol was immunoSEQ multiplex PCR, while the TCRdb copy is restricted to in-frame clones and leaves out a portion. The data contain 170,000 or so clones, 84% of them singletons. This clone was counted a single time. The sequenced material came from peripheral blood. The receptor comes from a man between 18 and 29 years old with active or convalescent COVID-19. V is TRBV11-2 and J is TRBJ2-7, with 9 bases fitting TRBD2. CDR3 loop: CASSLVSGSYEQYF. The DNA of the CDR3 is TGTGCCAGCAGCTTAGTTAGCGGGAGCTACGAGCAGTACTTC.